The 27 T cell receptor beta chains listed next were all sequenced from one sample in a study of shared clonotypes between healthy human individuals. Sequenced by immunoSEQ multiplex PCR; TCRdb stores in-frame clones only, minus some. The table has approximately 1,000,000 clones, about 84% seen once. The sequencing sample was made of memory CD4+ T cells from PBMCs. Subset defined: CD45RA-negative fraction. These receptors all come from a man aged 18 to 30 in good health. Some clones in this sample may be carry-over from other donors' samples.

The rearrangement joins TRBV15 to TRBJ2-1; D not certain. Germline V gives CDR1 LNHNV, CDR2 YYDKDF (reference sequence). The CDR3 is made up of 16 amino acids. Trimming cost V 4 bases and J 1 base, with 14 bases left between them. This CDR3 is CATSKPPSVSYNEQFF. The CDR3 nucleotides read TGTGCCACCAGCAAACCCCCAAGCGTTTCCTACAATGAGCAGTTCTTC. Using reference TRBV15 and TRBJ2-1 for the parts outside the CDR3, the full variable domain is DAMVIQNPRYQVTQFGKPVTLSCSQTLNHNVMYWYQQKSSQAPKLLFHYYDKDFNNEADTPDNFQSRRPNTSFCFLDIRSPGLGDTAMYLCATSKPPSVSYNEQFFGPGTRLTVL.

The chain couples TRBV28 to TRBJ1-2, with 7 positions matching TRBD1. CDR3 length: 14 amino acids. Germline-derived CDR1 and CDR2 are MDHEN and SYDVKM. V trimming: 4 bases; J trimming: 9 bases; junction bases outside the gene matches: 11. The CDR3, as DNA: TGTGCCAGCAGTTCCCCACCGGGACAGCTAAGCTACACCTTC. Amino acid sequence: CASSSPPGQLSYTF.

In DNA form, the CDR3 reads TGTGCCAGCACCCTTAGGGTGTTACGGAATCAGCCCCAGCATTTT. Its protein is CASTLRVLRNQPQHF. The rearrangement links TRBV28 to TRBJ1-5; D not certain. The V end was cut by 7 bases, the J end by 4 bases, with 17 bases between. Germline V CDR1 and CDR2: MDHEN, SYDVKM. This CDR3 has 15 residues. Together with reference TRBV28 and TRBJ1-5, the CDR3 gives the full variable domain: DVKVTQSSRYLVKRTGEKVFLECVQDMDHENMFWYRQDPGLGLRLIYFSYDVKMKEKGDIPEGYSVSREKKERFSLILESASTNQTSMYLCASTLRVLRNQPQHFGDGTRLSIL.

Many counts were recorded for this clone. The chain recombines TRBV6-5 with TRBJ2-1, with D hard to call. CDR3 length: 12 residues. Germline V CDR1 and CDR2: MNHEY, SVGAGI. Trimming removed 3 bases from V and 7 bases from J, with 7 bases in between. The CDR3 coding sequence is TGTGCCAGCAGTTATGGTCGAAATGAGCAGTTCTTC. It encodes CASSYGRNEQFF.

This chain uses TRBV9 with TRBJ2-1; 10 nucleotides line up with TRBD2. The CDR3 has 16 amino acids. With V trimmed by 0 bases and J by 5 bases, 5 bases remained unmatched. From germline, CDR1 is SGDLS and CDR2 YYNGEE. The CDR3 region is CASSVAGTSVDNEQFF. The CDR3 coding sequence is TGTGCCAGCAGCGTAGCTGGGACTAGCGTCGACAATGAGCAGTTCTTC.

Comment on this clone: The identical CDR3 is also encoded by other nucleotide sequences in the sample. The chain uses TRBV2 and TRBJ1-5, with a possible D match to TRBD1 (5 bases). CDR3 length equals 15 residues. The V and J ends lost 4 bases and 0 bases respectively, with 10 bases between them. Germline-derived CDR1 and CDR2 are SNHLY and FYNNEI. The CDR3 reads CASSVGGYSNQPQHF. The CDR3 nucleotides read TGTGCCAGCAGTGTCGGGGGGTATAGCAATCAGCCCCAGCATTTT.

V usage is TRBV28 and J usage is TRBJ1-2; 7 positions agree with TRBD1. Germline V gives CDR1 MDHEN, CDR2 SYDVKM. V shed 10 bases and J 2 bases; nucleotides not matched to a gene: 4. The CDR3 extends over 12 amino acids. The CDR3 DNA is TGTGCCACCAGACAGGGCAACTATGGCTACACCTTC. Amino acid sequence: CATRQGNYGYTF.

The chain employs TRBV7-3 and TRBJ1-1; D may be TRBD1 (6 bases). V was cut by 4 bases and J by 4 bases, with 13 bases left in between. The CDR3 consists of 14 residues. Germline V CDR1 and CDR2: SGHTA, FQGTGA. The CDR3 sequence: CASSYTAGATEAFF. The CDR3 nucleotides are TGTGCCAGCAGCTATACGGCAGGGGCCACTGAAGCTTTCTTT.

This sequence joins TRBV5-4 and TRBJ2-5; D not resolved. The germline gives CDR1 SGHNT, CDR2 YYREEE (reference sequence). Trimming removed 4 bases from V and 1 base from J, with 5 bases in between. There are 12 residues in the CDR3. The CDR3 sequence is CASSESQETQYF. The CDR3 nucleotides read TGTGCCAGCAGCGAGAGCCAAGAGACCCAGTACTTC. Filled out from reference TRBV5-4 and TRBJ2-5, the complete variable domain reads ETGVTQSPTHLIKTRGQQVTLRCSSQSGHNTVSWYQQALGQGPQFIFQYYREEENGRGNFPPRFSGLQFPNYSSELNVNALELDDSALYLCASSESQETQYFGPGTRLLVL.

This chain connects TRBV19 to TRBJ2-3; TRBD1 matches at 8 bases. The V and J ends lost 5 bases and 8 bases, in that order; junction bases with no gene match: 6. CDR1 LNHDA and CDR2 SQIVND come from the germline V gene (reference sequence). The CDR3 loop spans 13 amino acids. CDR3 nucleotides: TGTGCCAGTAGTGGCATACAGGGGGGTACGCAGTATTTT. This sequence encodes CASSGIQGGTQYF. The full variable domain, rest sourced from reference TRBV19 and TRBJ2-3, is DGGITQSPKYLFRKEGQNVTLSCEQNLNHDAMYWYRQDPGQGLRLIYYSQIVNDFQKGDIAEGYSVSREKKESFPLTVTSAQKNPTAFYLCASSGIQGGTQYFGPGTRLTVL.

The chain uses TRBV11-2 and TRBJ1-1; a weak D match, TRBD1 (5 bases). Trimming removed 4 bases at V and 3 bases at J, with 15 bases between. Looked up from germline, CDR1 is SGHAT and CDR2 is FQNNGV. This CDR3 comprises 15 residues. In DNA form, the CDR3 reads TGTGCCAGCAGCTCAGGGTTTTTGCGGGACACTGAAGCTTTCTTT. This codes for CASSSGFLRDTEAFF.

CDR3 loop: CASRDNVGRGEKLFF. CDR3 DNA: TGTGCCAGCCGTGACAACGTGGGTCGAGGGGAAAAACTGTTTTTT. The chain combines TRBV7-8 with TRBJ1-4; D ambiguous. The germline V gene has CDR1 SGHVS and CDR2 FQNEAQ. V lost 8 bases and J lost 8, with 21 bases in between. This CDR3 region has 15 residues.

This chain joins TRBV7-4 and TRBJ2-5; D is unclear. The J call is doubtful: the DNA matches TRBJ2-7 better. CDR3 size: 14 residues. Germline-derived CDR1 and CDR2 are SGHVT and SQSDAQ. In DNA form, the CDR3 reads TGTGCCAGCAGCTTAGTTCGCCGGGCCTACGAGCAGTACTTC. Protein: CASSLVRRAYEQYF.

J is TRBJ1-1 and V is TRBV10-3, with 8 bases lining up with TRBD1. Germline V gene data show CDR1 as ENHRY and CDR2 as SYGVKD. This CDR3 has 15 residues. Trimming removed 10 bases from V and 1 base from J; junction bases left unmatched: 11. The CDR3 loop reads CASDGQGITNTEAFF. The CDR3 bases are TGTGCCAGTGACGGACAGGGTATAACGAACACTGAAGCTTTCTTT.

This clone was seen once. The V gene is TRBV20-1, the J gene TRBJ2-7; possible D gene TRBD1, 5 bases. The CDR3 length is 11 residues. Germline-derived CDR1 and CDR2 are DFQATT and SNEGSKA (reference sequence). CDR3 protein: CGASKRLEQYF. The DNA for the CDR3 is TGCGGGGCTAGTAAAAGGCTCGAGCAGTACTTC.

The chain links TRBV7-2 to TRBJ1-2; D call uncertain. Germline V gives CDR1 SGHTA, CDR2 FQGNSA. Trimming removed 8 bases at V and 1 base at J, with 14 bases between. This CDR3 comprises 14 residues. The CDR3 bases are TGTGCCAGCGGACGGGAGGCCGTTAACTATGGCTACACCTTC. Its translation is CASGREAVNYGYTF.

This clone was recorded only once. The J gene is TRBJ1-2, the V gene TRBV7-8; D perhaps matches TRBD1 (5 bases). Germline V gene sequence: CDR1 SGHVS, CDR2 FQNEAQ. The V end was cut by 5 bases, the J end by 7 bases, with 17 bases between. There are 14 residues in the CDR3. The CDR3 here is CASSPHPGPSGYTF. CDR3 in DNA: TGTGCCAGCAGCCCTCATCCGGGGCCGAGTGGCTACACCTTC.

The chain employs TRBV28 and TRBJ2-1; 8 nucleotides match TRBD2. The CDR3 is 15 residues long. The J segment lost 7 bases and the V segment lost 5 bases, leaving 10 bases of the junction unmatched. Germline CDR1 reads MDHEN; CDR2 reads SYDVKM. CDR3 sequence reads: CASSHSGLVGNEQFF. The CDR3 region has the DNA TGTGCCAGCAGTCACTCGGGACTAGTGGGAAATGAGCAGTTCTTC.

The V gene is TRBV15, the J gene TRBJ2-7; 8 bases map to TRBD2. CDR1 is LNHNV and CDR2 is YYDKDF in the germline V gene (reference sequence). The CDR3 runs 16 residues. V was pared by 0 bases and J by 0 bases, with 4 bases of the junction left unmatched. CDR3 nucleotide sequence: TGTGCCACCAGCAGAGATCTACTAGCGGCCTCCTACGAGCAGTACTTC. Its protein product is CATSRDLLAASYEQYF.

This chain connects TRBV19 to TRBJ2-3; D unclear. Germline lookup yields CDR1 LNHDA and CDR2 SQIVND (reference sequence). The ends were cut back, 5 bases at V and 3 bases at J, with 9 bases in the middle. This CDR3 region has 13 residues. The CDR3 region has the DNA TGTGCCAGTAGTTCCCCACGAACAGATACGCAGTATTTT. Protein: CASSSPRTDTQYF.

V gene TRBV5-1 combines with J gene TRBJ2-3, with D perhaps TRBD1 (5 bases). Germline CDR1 is SGHRS and CDR2 is YFSETQ. V was shortened by 1 base and J by 0 bases, with 18 bases between the two germline ends. There are 18 residues in the CDR3. CDR3 in amino acids: CASSLNPQGLLSTDTQYF. In nucleotides, the CDR3 is TGCGCCAGCAGCTTGAACCCCCAGGGATTGTTAAGCACAGATACGCAGTATTTT.

In the case of this clone: Other DNA sequences in the sample encode the same CDR3. This chain joins TRBV5-1 and TRBJ2-5, with unresolved D. This CDR3 comprises 14 residues. Per germline, CDR1 SGHRS and CDR2 YFSETQ. Trimming took off 0 bases at V and 0 bases at J, with 6 bases between the two ends. The CDR3 sequence: CASSLVPYQETQYF. CDR3 nucleotide sequence: TGCGCCAGCAGCTTGGTCCCGTACCAAGAGACCCAGTACTTC.

V gene TRBV28 combines with J gene TRBJ2-1; possible D gene TRBD2, 6 bases. CDR3 length equals 16 residues. Trimming cost V 6 bases and J 7 bases, with 22 bases left between them. CDR1 and CDR2 from the germline V gene are MDHEN and SYDVKM. This chain's CDR3 is CASSRGGPPAGNEQFF. Here the CDR3 DNA reads TGTGCCAGCAGCCGAGGCGGGCCCCCGGCGGGGAATGAGCAGTTCTTC.

The rearrangement uses TRBV10-2 and TRBJ1-1, with a possible D match to TRBD1 (5 bases). The CDR3 extends over 13 amino acids. V lost 4 bases and J 5 bases, leaving 11 bases between the germline ends. The V gene's germline CDR1 is WSHSY and CDR2 SAAADI. CDR3 in amino acids: CASSVMGGTEAFF. CDR3 bases: TGCGCCAGCAGTGTCATGGGGGGGACTGAAGCTTTCTTT.

CDR3 nucleotides: TGTGCCAGCAGCATTAGCGGGATAAAAGAGACCCAGTACTTC. It yields the protein CASSISGIKETQYF. The J gene is TRBJ2-5, the V gene TRBV7-6, with TRBD2 identical over 8 bases. Unmatched junction bases numbered 5, after V lost 5 bases and J lost 3 bases. CDR1 and CDR2 (germline): SGHVS, FNYEAQ. This CDR3 comprises 14 residues. Combining the CDR3 with reference TRBV7-6 and TRBJ2-5 gives the whole variable domain GAGVSQSPRYKVTKRGQDVALRCDPISGHVSLYWYRQALGQGPEFLTYFNYEAQQDKSGLPNDRFSAERPEGSISTLTIQRTEQRDSAMYRCASSISGIKETQYFGPGTRLLVL.

V and J are TRBV9 and TRBJ2-5; TRBD2 might be the D (6 bases). In germline, CDR1 is SGDLS, CDR2 YYNGEE. CDR3 length: 16 residues. Trimming took 2 bases from V and 5 from J, leaving 19 bases between them. The CDR3 spells CASSVSGDPGGETQYF. CDR3 bases: TGTGCCAGCAGCGTCTCGGGGGACCCCGGAGGGGAGACCCAGTACTTC.

The V gene is TRBV4-2, the J gene TRBJ2-5, with D possibly being TRBD1 (6 bases). Germline V gene lookup returns CDR1 LGHNA and CDR2 YNFKEQ. V lost 3 bases to trimming and J lost 0 bases, with 17 bases between them. The CDR3 runs 17 residues. CDR3 sequence: CASSHPTGNKYQETQYF. The DNA of the CDR3 is TGTGCCAGCAGCCATCCCACAGGGAATAAGTACCAAGAGACCCAGTACTTC.